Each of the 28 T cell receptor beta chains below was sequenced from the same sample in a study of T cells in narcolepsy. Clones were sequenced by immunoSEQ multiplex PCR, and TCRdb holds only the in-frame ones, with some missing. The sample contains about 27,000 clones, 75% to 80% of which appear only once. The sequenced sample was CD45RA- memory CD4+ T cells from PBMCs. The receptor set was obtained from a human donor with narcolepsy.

CDR3 nucleotides: TGTGCCAGCAGCCGCATCTCGAACAGGGGGTTAAATGAAAAACTGTTTTTT. As protein: CASSRISNRGLNEKLFF. The V call is TRBV5-6, the J call TRBJ1-4, with 8 nucleotides matching TRBD1. The germline V gene has CDR1 SGHDT and CDR2 YYEEEE. The J segment lost 5 bases and the V segment lost 4 bases, leaving 13 bases of the junction unmatched. CDR3 length equals 17 residues. The whole variable domain, remainder taken from reference TRBV5-6 and TRBJ1-4, is DAGVTQSPTHLIKTRGQQVTLRCSPKSGHDTVSWYQQALGQGPQFIFQYYEEEERQRGNFPDRFSGHQFPNYSSELNVNALLLGDSALYLCASSRISNRGLNEKLFFGSGTQLSVL.

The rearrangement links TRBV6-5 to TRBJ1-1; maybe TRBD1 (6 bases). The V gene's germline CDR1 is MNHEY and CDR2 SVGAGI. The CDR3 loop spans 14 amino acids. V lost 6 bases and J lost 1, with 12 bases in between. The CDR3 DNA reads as TGTGCCAGCAGGAGACAGGATTCGAACACTGAAGCTTTCTTT. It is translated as CASRRQDSNTEAFF.

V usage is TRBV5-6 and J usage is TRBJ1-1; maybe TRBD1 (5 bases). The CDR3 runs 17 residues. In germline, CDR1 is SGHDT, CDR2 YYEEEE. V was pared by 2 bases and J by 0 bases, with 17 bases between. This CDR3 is CASSFQDLRGLNTEAFF. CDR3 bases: TGTGCCAGCAGCTTTCAAGATCTGAGGGGATTGAACACTGAAGCTTTCTTT.

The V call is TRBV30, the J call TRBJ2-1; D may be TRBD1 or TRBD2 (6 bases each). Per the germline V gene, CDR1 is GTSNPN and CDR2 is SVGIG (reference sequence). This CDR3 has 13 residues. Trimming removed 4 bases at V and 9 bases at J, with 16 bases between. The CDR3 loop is CAWTRGDGSEQFF. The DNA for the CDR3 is TGTGCCTGGACTAGGGGGGACGGTAGTGAGCAGTTCTTC.

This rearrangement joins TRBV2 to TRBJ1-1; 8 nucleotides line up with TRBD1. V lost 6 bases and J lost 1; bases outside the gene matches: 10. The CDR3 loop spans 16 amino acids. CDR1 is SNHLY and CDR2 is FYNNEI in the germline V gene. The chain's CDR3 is CASSLQGGRSNTEAFF. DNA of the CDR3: TGTGCCAGCAGCCTACAGGGGGGTCGGTCGAACACTGAAGCTTTCTTT.

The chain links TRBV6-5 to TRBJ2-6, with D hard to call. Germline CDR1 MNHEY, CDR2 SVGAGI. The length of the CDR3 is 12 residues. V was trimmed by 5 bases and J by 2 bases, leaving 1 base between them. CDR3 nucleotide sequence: TGTGCCAGCAGTGCTGGGGCCAACGTCCTGACTTTC. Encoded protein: CASSAGANVLTF.

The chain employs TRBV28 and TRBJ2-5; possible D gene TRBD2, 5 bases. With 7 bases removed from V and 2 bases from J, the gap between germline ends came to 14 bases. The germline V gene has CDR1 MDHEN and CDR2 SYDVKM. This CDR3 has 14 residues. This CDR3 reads CASTERQRQETQYF. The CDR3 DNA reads TGTGCCAGCACTGAGCGGCAGAGACAAGAGACCCAGTACTTC. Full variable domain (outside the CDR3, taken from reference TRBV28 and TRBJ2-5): DVKVTQSSRYLVKRTGEKVFLECVQDMDHENMFWYRQDPGLGLRLIYFSYDVKMKEKGDIPEGYSVSREKKERFSLILESASTNQTSMYLCASTERQRQETQYFGPGTRLLVL.

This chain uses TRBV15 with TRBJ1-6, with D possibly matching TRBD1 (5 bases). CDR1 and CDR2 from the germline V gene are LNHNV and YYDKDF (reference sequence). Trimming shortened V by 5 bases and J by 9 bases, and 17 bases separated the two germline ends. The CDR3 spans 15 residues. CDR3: CATSSRGGDGSPLHF. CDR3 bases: TGTGCCACCAGCTCCCGGGGAGGGGACGGTTCACCCCTCCACTTT.

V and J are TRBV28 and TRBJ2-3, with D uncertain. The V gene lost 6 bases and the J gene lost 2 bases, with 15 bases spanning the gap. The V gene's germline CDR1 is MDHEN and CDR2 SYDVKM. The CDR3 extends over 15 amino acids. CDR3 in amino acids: CASSPPTSHTDTQYF. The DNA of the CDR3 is TGTGCCAGCAGCCCTCCAACCTCCCACACAGATACGCAGTATTTT.

Here the CDR3 reads CASRMQGRGTEAFF. CDR3 nucleotide sequence: TGTGCCAGCAGGATGCAGGGTCGAGGCACTGAAGCTTTCTTT. The V call is TRBV14, the J call TRBJ1-1; D is possibly TRBD1 (5 bases). The length of the CDR3 is 14 residues. Trimming removed 6 bases from V and 4 bases from J, with 15 bases in between. Germline CDR1 SGHDN, CDR2 FVKESK.

The CDR3 DNA reads TGCGCCAGCAGCCGCAAAAGGACGGAGGCTCGGGAAAAACTGTTTTTT. The encoded protein is CASSRKRTEAREKLFF. The chain couples TRBV4-1 to TRBJ1-4; D remains unclear. CDR3 length: 16 residues. Trimming stripped 4 bases from V and 8 bases from J, with 20 bases between. CDR1 and CDR2 (germline): MGHRA, YSYEKL.

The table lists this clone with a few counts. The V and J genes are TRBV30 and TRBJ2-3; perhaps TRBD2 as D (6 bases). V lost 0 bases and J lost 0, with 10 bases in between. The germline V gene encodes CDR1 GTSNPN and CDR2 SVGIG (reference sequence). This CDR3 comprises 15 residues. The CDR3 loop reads CAWSVGGTSTDTQYF. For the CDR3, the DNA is TGTGCCTGGAGTGTTGGAGGGACTAGCACAGATACGCAGTATTTT.

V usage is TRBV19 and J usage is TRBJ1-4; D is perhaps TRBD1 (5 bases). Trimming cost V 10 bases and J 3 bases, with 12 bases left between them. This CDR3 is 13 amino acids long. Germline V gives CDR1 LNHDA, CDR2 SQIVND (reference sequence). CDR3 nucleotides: TGTGCCACCCAAGGGGCGCCTAATGAAAAACTGTTTTTT. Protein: CATQGAPNEKLFF. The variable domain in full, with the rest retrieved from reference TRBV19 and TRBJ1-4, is DGGITQSPKYLFRKEGQNVTLSCEQNLNHDAMYWYRQDPGQGLRLIYYSQIVNDFQKGDIAEGYSVSREKKESFPLTVTSAQKNPTAFYLCATQGAPNEKLFFGSGTQLSVL.

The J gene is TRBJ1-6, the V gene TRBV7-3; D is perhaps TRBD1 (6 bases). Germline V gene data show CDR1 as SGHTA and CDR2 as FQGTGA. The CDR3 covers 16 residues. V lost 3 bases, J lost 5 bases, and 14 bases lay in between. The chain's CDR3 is CASSLGGGQHNSPLHF. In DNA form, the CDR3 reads TGTGCCAGCAGCTTGGGTGGTGGACAGCATAATTCACCCCTCCACTTT.

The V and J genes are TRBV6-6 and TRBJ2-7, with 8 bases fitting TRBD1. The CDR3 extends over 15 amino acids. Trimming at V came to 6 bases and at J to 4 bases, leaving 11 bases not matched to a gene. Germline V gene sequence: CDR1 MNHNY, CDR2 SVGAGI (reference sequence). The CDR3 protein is CASRTRTGMAYEQYF. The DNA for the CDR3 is TGTGCCAGCAGGACACGGACAGGGATGGCGTACGAGCAGTACTTC.

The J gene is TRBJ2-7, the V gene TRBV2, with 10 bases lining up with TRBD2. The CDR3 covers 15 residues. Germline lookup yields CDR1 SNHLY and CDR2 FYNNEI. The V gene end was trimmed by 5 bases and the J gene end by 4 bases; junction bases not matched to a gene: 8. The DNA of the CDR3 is TGTGCCAGCAGTCAGAGCGGGGGGGCCCCATACGAGCAGTACTTC. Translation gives CASSQSGGAPYEQYF.

The CDR3, as DNA: TGTGCCAGCAGCCCCGCGGTGGGGGAGCAGTTCTTC. It yields the protein CASSPAVGEQFF. The chain is built from TRBV6-6 and TRBJ2-1; D remains unclear. Germline CDR1 MNHNY, CDR2 SVGAGI (reference sequence). This CDR3 spans 12 amino acids. V lost 6 bases and J lost 10, with 13 bases in between.

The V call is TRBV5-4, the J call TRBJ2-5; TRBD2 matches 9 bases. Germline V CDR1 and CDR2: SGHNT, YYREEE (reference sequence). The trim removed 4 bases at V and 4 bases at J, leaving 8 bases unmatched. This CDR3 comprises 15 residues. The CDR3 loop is CASSGIGTSLETQYF. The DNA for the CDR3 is TGTGCCAGCAGCGGGATCGGGACTAGCCTAGAGACCCAGTACTTC.

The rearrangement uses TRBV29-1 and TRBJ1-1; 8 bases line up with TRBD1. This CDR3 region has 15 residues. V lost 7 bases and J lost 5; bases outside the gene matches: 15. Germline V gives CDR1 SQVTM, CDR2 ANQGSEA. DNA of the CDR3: TGCAGCGGCGCCGACAGGGGAGGTTTACGGACTGAAGCTTTCTTT. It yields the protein CSGADRGGLRTEAFF. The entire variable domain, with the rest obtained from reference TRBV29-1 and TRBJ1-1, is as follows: SAVISQKPSRDICQRGTSLTIQCQVDSQVTMMFWYRQQPGQSLTLIATANQGSEATYESGFVIDKFPISRPNLTFSTLTVSNMSPEDSSIYLCSGADRGGLRTEAFFGQGTRLTVV.

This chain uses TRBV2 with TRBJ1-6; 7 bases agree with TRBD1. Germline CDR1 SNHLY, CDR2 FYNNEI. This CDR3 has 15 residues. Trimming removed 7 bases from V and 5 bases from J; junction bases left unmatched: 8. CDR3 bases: TGTGCCAGCAAGCAGGGACAGACTGATAATTCACCCCTCCACTTT. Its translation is CASKQGQTDNSPLHF. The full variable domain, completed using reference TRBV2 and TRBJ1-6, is EPEVTQTPSHQVTQMGQEVILRCVPISNHLYFYWYRQILGQKVEFLVSFYNNEISEKSEIFDDQFSVERPDGSNFTLKIRSTKLEDSAMYFCASKQGQTDNSPLHFGNGTRLTVT.

The CDR3 sequence is CAARGQGVLYEQYF. CDR3 nucleotides: TGTGCCGCCAGGGGACAGGGGGTCCTCTACGAGCAGTACTTC. The chain has TRBV6-6 and TRBJ2-7; 11 nucleotides align to TRBD1. The junction had 9 bases not matched to a gene; V was cut back by 11 bases and J by 3 bases. CDR3 length: 14 residues. Germline V CDR1 and CDR2: MNHNY, SVGAGI (reference sequence).

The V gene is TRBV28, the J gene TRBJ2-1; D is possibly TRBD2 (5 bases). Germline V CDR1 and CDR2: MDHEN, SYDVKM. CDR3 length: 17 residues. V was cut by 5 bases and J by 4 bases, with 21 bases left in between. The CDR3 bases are TGTGCCAGCAGTCTACCCAATACTAGAAAACTATACAATGAGCAGTTCTTC. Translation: CASSLPNTRKLYNEQFF.

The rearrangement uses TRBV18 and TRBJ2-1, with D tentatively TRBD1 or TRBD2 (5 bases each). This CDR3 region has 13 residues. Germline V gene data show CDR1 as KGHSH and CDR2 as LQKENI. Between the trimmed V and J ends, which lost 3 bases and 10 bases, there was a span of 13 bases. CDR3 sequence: CASSPFSEGEQFF. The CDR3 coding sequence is TGTGCCAGCTCACCCTTCAGTGAGGGGGAGCAGTTCTTC.

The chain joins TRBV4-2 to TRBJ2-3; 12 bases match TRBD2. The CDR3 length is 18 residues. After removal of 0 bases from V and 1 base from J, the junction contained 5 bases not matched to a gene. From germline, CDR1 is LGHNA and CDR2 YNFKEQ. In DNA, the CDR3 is TGTGCCAGCAGCCAAGAACCTAGCGGGGGGGCAGGCACAGATACGCAGTATTTT. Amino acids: CASSQEPSGGAGTDTQYF.

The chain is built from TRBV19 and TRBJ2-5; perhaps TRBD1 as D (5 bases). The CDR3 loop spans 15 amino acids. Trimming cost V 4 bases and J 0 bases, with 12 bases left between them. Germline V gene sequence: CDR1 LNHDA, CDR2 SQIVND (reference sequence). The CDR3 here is CASSRLQANQETQYF. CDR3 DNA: TGTGCCAGTAGTAGGTTACAGGCTAACCAAGAGACCCAGTACTTC.

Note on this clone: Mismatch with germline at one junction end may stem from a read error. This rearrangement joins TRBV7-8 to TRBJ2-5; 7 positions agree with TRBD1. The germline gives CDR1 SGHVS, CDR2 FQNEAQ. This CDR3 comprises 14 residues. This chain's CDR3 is CASSSTGYQETQYF. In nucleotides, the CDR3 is TGTGCCAGCAGCTCGACAGGGTACCAGGAGACCCAGTACTTC.

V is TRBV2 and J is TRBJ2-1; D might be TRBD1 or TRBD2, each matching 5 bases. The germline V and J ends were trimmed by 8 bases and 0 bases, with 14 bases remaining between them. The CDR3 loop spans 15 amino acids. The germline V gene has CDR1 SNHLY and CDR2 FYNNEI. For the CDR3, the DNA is TGTGCCAGCTCCCCCCGGGGCATCTCCTACAATGAGCAGTTCTTC. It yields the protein CASSPRGISYNEQFF.

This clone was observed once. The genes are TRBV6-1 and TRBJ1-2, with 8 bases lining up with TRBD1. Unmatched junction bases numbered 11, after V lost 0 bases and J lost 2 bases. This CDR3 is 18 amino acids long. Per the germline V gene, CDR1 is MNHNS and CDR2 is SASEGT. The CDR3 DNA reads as TGTGCCAGCAGTGAAGCGCGAGGCAGGGGGCAGAAGAACTATGGCTACACCTTC. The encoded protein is CASSEARGRGQKNYGYTF.